This T cell receptor (beta chain) came from a study of blood T cells in healthy people across ages. Through a sample-barcoded 5' primer and a J-beta primer mix, a second PCR was run for 7 to 11 cycles. From the 5' RACE reads, TCRdb called clonotypes with MiXCR, one entry per CDR3 protein. Here the sample spans 540,000 or so distinct CDR3 sequences, 25% to 30% being singletons. This clonotype appeared a few times. The sequence was obtained from a woman between 65 and 79 years old in good health. Sequencing input: blood.

The DNA of the CDR3 is TGTGCCAGCAGTTTCGGGCACCAAGAGACCCAGTACTTC. Protein: CASSFGHQETQYF. The chain joins TRBV27 to TRBJ2-5; D call uncertain. Trimming shortened V by 3 bases and J by 0 bases, and 5 bases separated the two germline ends. The length of the CDR3 is 13 residues. Germline values: CDR1 MNHEY, CDR2 SMNVEV (reference sequence).